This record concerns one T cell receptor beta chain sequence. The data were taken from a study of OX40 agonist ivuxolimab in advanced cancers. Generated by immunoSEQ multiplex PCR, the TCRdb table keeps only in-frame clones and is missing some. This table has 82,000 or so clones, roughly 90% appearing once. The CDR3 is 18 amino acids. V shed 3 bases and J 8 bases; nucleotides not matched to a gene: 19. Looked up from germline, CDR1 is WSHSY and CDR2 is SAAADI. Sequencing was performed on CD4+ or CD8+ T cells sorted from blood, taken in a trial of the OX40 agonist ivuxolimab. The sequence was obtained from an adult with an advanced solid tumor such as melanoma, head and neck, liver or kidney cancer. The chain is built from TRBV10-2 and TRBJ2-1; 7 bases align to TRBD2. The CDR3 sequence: CASSDSRQRGLRRDEQFF. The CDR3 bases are TGCGCCAGCAGTGATTCACGACAGCGGGGCCTCCGGAGGGATGAGCAGTTCTTC.